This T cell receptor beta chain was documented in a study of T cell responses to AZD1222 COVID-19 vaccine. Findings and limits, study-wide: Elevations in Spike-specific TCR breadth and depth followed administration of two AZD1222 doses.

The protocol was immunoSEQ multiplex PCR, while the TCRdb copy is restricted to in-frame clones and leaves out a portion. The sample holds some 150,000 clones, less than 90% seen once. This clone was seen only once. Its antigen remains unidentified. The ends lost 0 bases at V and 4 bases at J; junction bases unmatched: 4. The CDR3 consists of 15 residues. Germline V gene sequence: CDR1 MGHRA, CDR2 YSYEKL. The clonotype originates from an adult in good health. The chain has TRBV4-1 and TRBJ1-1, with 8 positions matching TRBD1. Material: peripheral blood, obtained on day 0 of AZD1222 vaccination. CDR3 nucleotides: TGCGCCAGCAGCCAAGAAGCAGGGGGCTTCACTGAAGCTTTCTTT. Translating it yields CASSQEAGGFTEAFF.